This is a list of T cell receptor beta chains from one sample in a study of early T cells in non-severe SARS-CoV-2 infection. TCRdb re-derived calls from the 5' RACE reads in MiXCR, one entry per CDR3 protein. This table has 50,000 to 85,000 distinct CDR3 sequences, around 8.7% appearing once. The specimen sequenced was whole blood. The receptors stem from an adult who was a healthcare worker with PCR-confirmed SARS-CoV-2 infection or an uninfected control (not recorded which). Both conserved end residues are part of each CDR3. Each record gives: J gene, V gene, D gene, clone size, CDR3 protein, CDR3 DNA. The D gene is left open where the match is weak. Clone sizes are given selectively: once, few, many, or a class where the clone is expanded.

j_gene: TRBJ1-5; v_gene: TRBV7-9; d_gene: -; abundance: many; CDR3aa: CASSVGQGSQPQHF; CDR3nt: TGTGCCAGCAGCGTAGGGCAGGGGAGTCAGCCCCAGCATTTT
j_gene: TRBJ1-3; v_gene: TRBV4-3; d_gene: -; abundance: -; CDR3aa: CASSQDLENTIYF; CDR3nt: TGCGCCAGCAGCCAAGATCTGGAAAACACCATATATTTT
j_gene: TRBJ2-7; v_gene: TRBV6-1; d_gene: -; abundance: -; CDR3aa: CASSEDVSEQYF; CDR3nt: TGTGCCAGCAGTGAGGACGTATCCGAGCAGTACTTC
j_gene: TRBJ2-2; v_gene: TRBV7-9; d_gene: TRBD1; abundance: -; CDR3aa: CASRYPQGARTGELFF; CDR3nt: TGTGCCAGCAGATATCCCCAGGGGGCTCGGACCGGGGAGCTGTTTTTT
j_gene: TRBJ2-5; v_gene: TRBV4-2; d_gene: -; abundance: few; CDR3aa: CASSLTHGLVETQYF; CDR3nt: TGTGCCAGCAGCCTCACCCACGGGCTAGTCGAGACCCAGTACTTC
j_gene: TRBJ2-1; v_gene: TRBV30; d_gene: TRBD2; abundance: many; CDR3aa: CAWSPPLAGGPAEQFF; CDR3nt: TGTGCCTGGAGTCCCCCACTTGCGGGAGGGCCGGCTGAGCAGTTCTTC
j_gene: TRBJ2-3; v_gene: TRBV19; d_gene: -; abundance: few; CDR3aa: CASSEGTSTDTQYF; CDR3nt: TGTGCCAGTAGTGAGGGGACTAGCACAGATACGCAGTATTTT
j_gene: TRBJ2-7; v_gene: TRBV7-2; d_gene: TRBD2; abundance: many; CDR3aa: CASSLEGGRPPHEQYF; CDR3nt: TGTGCCAGCAGCTTAGAGGGCGGGAGGCCTCCCCACGAGCAGTACTTC
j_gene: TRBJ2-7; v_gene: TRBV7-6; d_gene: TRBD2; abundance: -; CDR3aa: CASSSAGVAGPYEQYF; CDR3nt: TGTGCCAGCAGCTCCGCGGGGGTAGCGGGACCATACGAGCAGTACTTC
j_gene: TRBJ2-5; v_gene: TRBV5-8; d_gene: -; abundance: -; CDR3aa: CASAARVSIQETQYF; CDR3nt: TGTGCCAGCGCGGCACGGGTCTCAATCCAAGAGACCCAGTACTTC
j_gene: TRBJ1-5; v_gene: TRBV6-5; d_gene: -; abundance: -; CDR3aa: CASSPDWSNQPQHF; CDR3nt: TGTGCCAGCAGCCCCGACTGGAGCAATCAGCCCCAGCATTTT
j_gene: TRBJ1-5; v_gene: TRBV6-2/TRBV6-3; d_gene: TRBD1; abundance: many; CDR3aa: CASSHRQGSSNQPQHF; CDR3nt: TGTGCCAGCAGCCACCGACAGGGGAGCAGCAATCAGCCCCAGCATTTT
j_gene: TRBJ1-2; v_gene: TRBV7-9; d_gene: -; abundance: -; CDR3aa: CASSLAGSWDGYTF; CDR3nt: TGTGCCAGCAGCTTAGCGGGCAGTTGGGATGGCTACACCTTC
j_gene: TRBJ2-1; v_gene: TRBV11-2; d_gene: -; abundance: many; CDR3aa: CASSPIVGDEQFF; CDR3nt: TGTGCCAGCAGCCCTATAGTTGGGGATGAGCAGTTCTTC
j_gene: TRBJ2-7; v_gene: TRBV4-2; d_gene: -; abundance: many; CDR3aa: CASATGGLGGYEQYF; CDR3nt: TGTGCCAGCGCCACTGGGGGGCTAGGGGGTTACGAGCAGTACTTC
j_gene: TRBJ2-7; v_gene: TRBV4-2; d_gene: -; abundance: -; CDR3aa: CASSPRDTGIYEQYF; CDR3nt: TGTGCCAGCAGCCCTCGCGACACAGGGATCTACGAGCAGTACTTC
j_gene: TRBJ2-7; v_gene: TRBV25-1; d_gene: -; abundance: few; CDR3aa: CASSDPNRASSYEQYF; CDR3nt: TGTGCCAGCAGTGACCCCAACAGGGCCTCCTCCTACGAGCAGTACTTC
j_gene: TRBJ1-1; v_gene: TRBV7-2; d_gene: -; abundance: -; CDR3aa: CASSLVVSGGGTEAFF; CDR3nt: TGTGCCAGCAGCTTAGTTGTCTCGGGCGGGGGCACTGAAGCTTTCTTT
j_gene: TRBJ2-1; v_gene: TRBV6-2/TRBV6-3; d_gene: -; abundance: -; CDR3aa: CASGTRSSYNEQFF; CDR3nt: TGTGCCAGCGGAACTAGGAGCTCCTACAATGAGCAGTTCTTC
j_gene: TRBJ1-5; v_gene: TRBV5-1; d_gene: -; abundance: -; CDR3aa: CASRTGSNQPQHF; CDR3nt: TGCGCCAGCAGGACAGGTAGCAATCAGCCCCAGCATTTT